The 21 T cell receptor beta chains reported below all come from one sample, sequenced in a study of identical twins. TCRdb ran MiXCR on the 5' RACE reads and lists one entry per CDR3 protein. The top ten hold less than 0.35% of the sample, which has 1.5 million to 2 million distinct CDR3 sequences, about 32% seen once. The sequenced sample consisted of cord blood. These TCRs come from a newborn girl in good health.

The chain recombines TRBV4-1 with TRBJ1-2; a possible D gene is TRBD1 (5 bases). CDR1 and CDR2 from the germline V gene are MGHRA and YSYEKL. The CDR3 spans 14 residues. The V and J ends lost 1 base and 4 bases respectively, with 10 bases between them. DNA for the CDR3: TGCGCCAGCAGCCAAGCTATAGGGGCCTATGGCTACACCTTC. It codes for CASSQAIGAYGYTF.

V gene TRBV3-1 combines with J gene TRBJ2-1, with D possibly TRBD2 on 6 matching bases. Trimming stripped 1 base from V and 6 bases from J, with 13 bases between. Germline V gives CDR1 LGHDT, CDR2 YNNKEL (reference sequence). CDR3 length: 15 residues. CDR3 nucleotides: TGTGCCAGCAGCCAAGTACGCGGGACTCCCAATGAGCAGTTCTTC. It encodes CASSQVRGTPNEQFF.

The rearrangement joins TRBV6-4 to TRBJ2-1; 9 bases map to TRBD2. This CDR3 region has 15 residues. Losses at the gene ends were 2 bases for V and 6 bases for J; bases not matched to a gene: 5. Germline CDR1 MRHNA, CDR2 SNTAGT. As DNA, the CDR3 is TGTGCCAGCAGTGACATAGCGGGAGTTCCCAATGAGCAGTTCTTC. As protein: CASSDIAGVPNEQFF.

The chain carries TRBV12-3 or TRBV12-4 and TRBJ1-1; D perhaps matches TRBD1 (5 bases). V dropped 7 bases and J dropped 7 bases, with 16 bases sitting between them. This CDR3 contains 13 residues. The chain's CDR3 is CASTWGVKGEAFF. The CDR3 DNA sequence: TGTGCCAGCACCTGGGGGGTTAAGGGTGAAGCTTTCTTT.

V gene TRBV5-4 combines with J gene TRBJ1-4; TRBD1 matches at 8 bases. Germline CDR1 SGHNT, CDR2 YYREEE (reference sequence). V was pared by 2 bases and J by 6 bases, with 12 bases of the junction left unmatched. CDR3 length equals 17 residues. The CDR3 DNA reads as TGTGCCAGCAGCTTTGGGTCACAGGGGGGAGGAGATGAAAAACTGTTTTTT. Residues: CASSFGSQGGGDEKLFF. The full variable domain, completed using reference TRBV5-4 and TRBJ1-4, is ETGVTQSPTHLIKTRGQQVTLRCSSQSGHNTVSWYQQALGQGPQFIFQYYREEENGRGNFPPRFSGLQFPNYSSELNVNALELDDSALYLCASSFGSQGGGDEKLFFGSGTQLSVL.

This clonotype is a singleton in its sample. A junction end diverges from the germline sequence, so it may reflect a read error. The chain recombines TRBV12-3 or TRBV12-4 with TRBJ2-3, with D perhaps matching TRBD1 or TRBD2 (5 bases each). This CDR3 comprises 14 residues. This chain's CDR3 is CAGSRDHYTDTQYF. In DNA form, the CDR3 reads TGTGCCGGCAGCCGGGACCATTACACAGATACGCAGTATTTT.

This clonotype was counted a few times. The V and J genes are TRBV24-1 and TRBJ2-5, with TRBD1 matching over 7 bases. J was trimmed by 1 base and V by 5 bases; bases with no gene match: 3. Germline V gene data show CDR1 as KGHDR and CDR2 as SFDVKD. The CDR3 spans 14 residues. DNA for the CDR3: TGTGCCACCAGTGGGGGACAGACCCAAGAGACCCAGTACTTC. Its protein product is CATSGGQTQETQYF.

This clonotype was picked up a small number of times. The V call is TRBV11-2, the J call TRBJ2-1; TRBD2 aligns across 13 bases. The V and J ends lost 4 bases and 4 bases, in that order; junction bases with no gene match: 10. Germline values: CDR1 SGHAT, CDR2 FQNNGV. The CDR3 runs to 18 residues. CDR3 region: CASSSTPRLAGGYNEQFF. The CDR3 DNA reads TGTGCCAGCAGCTCCACCCCTAGACTAGCGGGAGGATACAATGAGCAGTTCTTC.

The V call is TRBV10-3, the J call TRBJ2-1; 10 nucleotides match TRBD2. Matching the DNA end better, TRBJ2-7 makes the J call doubtful. From germline, CDR1 is ENHRY and CDR2 SYGVKD. This CDR3 contains 16 residues. CDR3 in DNA: TGTGCCATCAGTCTAGAGCGGGAGGGCCCTTACAATGAGCAGTACTTC. This translates into CAISLEREGPYNEQYF.

Concerning this clonotype itself: The junction shows a germline mismatch at one end, possibly a read error. The gene calls are TRBV2 and TRBJ2-3; no clear D gene. Germline assignment: CDR1 SNHLY and CDR2 FYNNEI. The CDR3 is 12 amino acids. The CDR3 loop is CASRTVWDTEYF. The CDR3 nucleotides read TGTGCCAGCAGGACGGTTTGGGATACGGAGTATTTT.

Ten or more counts support this clonotype. The chain couples TRBV28 to TRBJ2-7; no definite D call. The CDR3 is made up of 12 amino acids. The V and J ends lost 4 bases and 3 bases respectively, with 7 bases between them. CDR1 and CDR2 (germline): MDHEN, SYDVKM. CDR3 sequence: CASSSMNYEQYF. The DNA for the CDR3 is TGTGCCAGCAGTTCAATGAACTACGAGCAGTACTTC.

This chain links TRBV4-1 with TRBJ1-4; D is ambiguous. With 1 base removed from V and 3 bases from J, the gap between germline ends came to 6 bases. The CDR3 length is 14 residues. CDR1 MGHRA and CDR2 YSYEKL come from the germline V gene. CDR3 protein: CASSQVRANEKLFF. The DNA of the CDR3 is TGCGCCAGCAGCCAAGTCCGGGCTAATGAAAAACTGTTTTTT.

This clonotype was detected many times. This chain links TRBV28 with TRBJ2-1; unclear D gene. This CDR3 region has 12 residues. Germline CDR1 is MDHEN and CDR2 is SYDVKM. V was shortened by 2 bases and J by 5 bases, with 4 bases between the two germline ends. The CDR3 here is CASSLEDNEQFF. CDR3 coding DNA: TGTGCCAGCAGTTTAGAAGACAATGAGCAGTTCTTC.

V is TRBV6-6 and J is TRBJ2-4, with 8 bases that match TRBD2. The DNA end lines up better with TRBJ2-5; the J call may be wrong. This CDR3 contains 15 residues. CDR1 is MNHNY and CDR2 is SVGAGI in the germline V gene (reference sequence). The CDR3, as DNA: TGTGCCAGCTTTGACAGCGGGGGTCCCCAAGAGACCCAGTACTTC. It yields the protein CASFDSGGPQETQYF.

This clonotype has only a few counts. This chain joins TRBV11-1 and TRBJ2-7; weak D call: TRBD1 (5 bases). CDR3 size: 14 residues. Trimming cost V 2 bases and J 3 bases, with 11 bases left between them. Looked up from germline, CDR1 is SGHAT and CDR2 is FQDESV (reference sequence). CDR3 DNA: TGTGCCAGCAGCTTAATCCAGGGCGACTACGAGCAGTACTTC. It codes for CASSLIQGDYEQYF. Combining the CDR3 with reference TRBV11-1 and TRBJ2-7 gives the whole variable domain EAEVAQSPRYKITEKSQAVAFWCDPISGHATLYWYRQILGQGPELLVQFQDESVVDDSQLPKDRFSAERLKGVDSTLKIQPAELGDSAMYLCASSLIQGDYEQYFGPGTRLTVT.

About this clonotype: This may come from a read error, since a much larger clone is one base off. The chain couples TRBV10-3 to TRBJ1-1; D uncertain. The germline V gene encodes CDR1 ENHRY and CDR2 SYGVKD. The CDR3 length is 11 residues. The CDR3 loop is CTISGDTEAFF. The CDR3 nucleotides read TGTACCATCAGTGGGGACACTGAAGCTTTCTTT.

This chain links TRBV28 with TRBJ1-4, with D maybe TRBD1 (5 bases). The V gene's germline CDR1 is MDHEN and CDR2 SYDVKM. Trimming took off 5 bases at V and 0 bases at J, with 13 bases between the two ends. The CDR3 sequence is 16 residues long. CDR3: CASSPGTDATNEKLFF. CDR3 in DNA: TGTGCCAGCAGTCCTGGGACGGACGCAACTAATGAAAAACTGTTTTTT. Based on the CDR3 plus reference TRBV28 and TRBJ1-4, the full variable domain is DVKVTQSSRYLVKRTGEKVFLECVQDMDHENMFWYRQDPGLGLRLIYFSYDVKMKEKGDIPEGYSVSREKKERFSLILESASTNQTSMYLCASSPGTDATNEKLFFGSGTQLSVL.

The chain uses TRBV7-9 and TRBJ2-1; 10 bases line up with TRBD2. CDR1 is SEHNR and CDR2 is FQNEAQ in the germline V gene (reference sequence). Unmatched junction bases numbered 12, after V lost 10 bases and J lost 6 bases. The CDR3 extends over 15 amino acids. The CDR3 DNA is TGTGCCACATCTGATAGGCTAGCGGGGGTCAATGAGCAGTTCTTC. Its protein product is CATSDRLAGVNEQFF.

This clonotype has a handful of counts. The genes are TRBV14 and TRBJ2-1; D not certain. Germline CDR1 is SGHDN and CDR2 is FVKESK. The length of the CDR3 is 14 residues. Trimming removed 3 bases at V and 2 bases at J, with 8 bases between. The CDR3 nucleotides are TGTGCCAGCAGCCACCTAGGAGCCTACAATGAGCAGTTCTTC. Its protein product is CASSHLGAYNEQFF. Full variable domain (missing parts from reference TRBV14 and TRBJ2-1): EAGVTQFPSHSVIEKGQTVTLRCDPISGHDNLYWYRRVMGKEIKFLLHFVKESKQDESGMPNNRFLAERTGGTYSTLKVQPAELEDSGVYFCASSHLGAYNEQFFGPGTRLTVL.

The chain is built from TRBV20-1 and TRBJ1-1; unclear D gene. The ends were cut back, 2 bases at V and 5 bases at J, with 12 bases in the middle. Germline CDR1 is DFQATT and CDR2 is SNEGSKA (reference sequence). This CDR3 spans 13 amino acids. The CDR3 reads CSARRWGRTEAFF. Here the CDR3 DNA reads TGCAGTGCTAGAAGGTGGGGAAGGACTGAAGCTTTCTTT.

The table lists this clonotype with a few counts. The genes are TRBV5-1 and TRBJ2-2; 8 positions agree with TRBD1. The CDR3 sequence is 15 residues long. V shed 1 base and J 6 bases; nucleotides not matched to a gene: 5. Germline V gene data show CDR1 as SGHRS and CDR2 as YFSETQ. The DNA for the CDR3 is TGCGCCAGCAGCTTGAGTGTACAGGGGGCCGGGGAGCTGTTTTTT. This translates into CASSLSVQGAGELFF.